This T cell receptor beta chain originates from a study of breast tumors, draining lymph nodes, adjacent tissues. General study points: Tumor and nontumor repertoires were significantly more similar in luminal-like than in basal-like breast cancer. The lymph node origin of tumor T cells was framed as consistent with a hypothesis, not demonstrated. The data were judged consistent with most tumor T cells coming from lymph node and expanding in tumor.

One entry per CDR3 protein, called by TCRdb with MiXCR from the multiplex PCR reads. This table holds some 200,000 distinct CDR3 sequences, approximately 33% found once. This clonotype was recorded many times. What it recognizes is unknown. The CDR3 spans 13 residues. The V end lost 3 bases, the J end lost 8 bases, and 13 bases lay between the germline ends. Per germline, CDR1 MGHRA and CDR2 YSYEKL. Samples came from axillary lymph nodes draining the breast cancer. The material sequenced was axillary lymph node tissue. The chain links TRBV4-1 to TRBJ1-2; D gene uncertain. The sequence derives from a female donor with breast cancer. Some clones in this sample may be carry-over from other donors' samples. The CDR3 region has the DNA TGCGCCAGCAGCCAGGCCGGGGTGTTGGGCTACACCTTC. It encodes CASSQAGVLGYTF.